The T cell receptor (beta chain) described here comes from a study of control samples from healthy donors and cancer patients. The protocol was immunoSEQ multiplex PCR, while the TCRdb copy is restricted to in-frame clones and leaves out a portion. In the table there are over 85,000 clones, approximately 87% of which are singletons. Sequenced input: PBMCs. This TCR was sampled from a woman aged 60-75 years with lung cancer.

DNA of the CDR3: TGCGCCAGCAGCTTGGGCGGACATAACACCGGGGAGCTGTTTTTT. Translating gives CASSLGGHNTGELFF. This chain joins TRBV5-1 and TRBJ2-2, with D perhaps matching TRBD1 (5 bases). V lost 0 bases, J lost 2 bases, and 8 bases lay in between. Germline V CDR1 and CDR2: SGHRS, YFSETQ. This CDR3 comprises 15 residues.